This T cell receptor (beta chain) was profiled in a study of blood T cells in healthy people across ages. For the study at large: Using template switching, researchers captured about one barcoded beta molecule for each two T cells. Findings and limits, study-wide: Researchers judged that diversity estimates from one million T cells fell short of true values.

Healthy Caucasians from Russia aged about 6 to 90 served as donors. Using a J-beta primer mix together with a sample-barcoded 5' primer, a second PCR was run for 7 to 11 cycles. One entry per CDR3 protein, called by TCRdb with MiXCR from the 5' RACE reads. Of fewer than 750,000 distinct CDR3 sequences listed, under 65% are singletons. This clonotype was observed many times. Its antigen is as yet unknown. This CDR3 has 15 amino acids. V was pared by 2 bases and J by 3 bases, with 13 bases between. Germline assignment: CDR1 SGHTA and CDR2 FQGNSA. This TCR was recovered from an elderly woman in good health. The sample consisted of blood. This chain uses TRBV7-2 with TRBJ1-1, with a possible D match to TRBD1 (5 bases). The CDR3 bases are TGTGCCAGCAGCTTACGGGCAGGGCCGGACACTGAAGCTTTCTTT. Translated: CASSLRAGPDTEAFF.